The following is a T cell receptor (beta chain) sequence with its context. The sample is drawn from a study of shared T cell receptors in the human thymus. Germline V CDR1 and CDR2: SNHLY, FYNNEI. This CDR3 has 14 amino acids. With 4 bases removed from V and 4 bases from J, the gap between germline ends came to 13 bases. TCRdb's copy holds only in-frame clones and misses some; the assay was immunoSEQ multiplex PCR. This table has 540,000 or so clones, about 80% appearing once. The data also belong to a second study, concerning human thymus T cells. As reported in that work: All donors were healthy Finnish infants who were undergoing corrective surgery to treat congenital heart defects. The thymus was resected at corrective cardiac surgery. Use of V and J genes seemed skewed within the thymic and blood repertoires. Unrelated individuals reportedly shared highly overlapping thymic TCR repertoires.

The receptor comes from a boy less than two years old with a congenital heart defect. What was sequenced was thymocytes. The chain is built from TRBV2 and TRBJ2-5, with D possibly TRBD2 on 5 matching bases. The CDR3 sequence: CASSVPDAGETQYF. The DNA of the CDR3 is TGTGCCAGCAGTGTCCCGGACGCGGGAGAGACCCAGTACTTC.